Listed below are T cell receptor beta chains from one sample, sequenced in a study of T-cell reconstitution after alpha-beta-depleted transplantation in children. TCRdb reprocessed the PCR reads via MiXCR and lists one record per CDR3 protein. The sample yields fewer than 700,000 distinct CDR3 sequences, roughly 24% seen once. The sequenced sample was PBMCs, mostly from graft donor cells, obtained 360 days after TCRalphabeta/CD19-depleted stem cell transplant. These receptors all stem from a boy under two years old who had a stem cell transplant for acute myeloid leukemia, so the T cells may come from the graft donor. Each CDR3 is given with its conserved first and last residue. D genes are given only for firm matches. The listing skips clone size in some rows; elsewhere it reads once, few, many or a size class.

V gene: TRBV30
J gene: TRBJ1-2
D gene: .
clone size: .
CDR3 protein: CAWSGGSGYTF
CDR3 DNA: TGTGCCTGGAGTGGCGGTTCTGGCTACACCTTC

V gene: TRBV28
J gene: TRBJ1-5
D gene: .
clone size: .
CDR3 protein: CASTPGGGQPQHF
CDR3 DNA: TGTGCCAGCACCCCGGGGGGGGGACAGCCCCAGCATTTT

V gene: TRBV20-1
J gene: TRBJ2-5
D gene: TRBD2
clone size: many
CDR3 protein: CSATTPGTRGVETQYF
CDR3 DNA: TGCAGTGCTACAACCCCCGGGACTAGGGGTGTGGAGACCCAGTACTTC

V gene: TRBV20-1
J gene: TRBJ1-5
D gene: TRBD1
clone size: .
CDR3 protein: CSAHRGAFNQPQHF
CDR3 DNA: TGCAGTGCACACAGGGGGGCTTTCAATCAGCCCCAGCATTTT

V gene: TRBV29-1
J gene: TRBJ1-1
D gene: .
clone size: .
CDR3 protein: CSVEDRDFLNTEAFF
CDR3 DNA: TGCAGCGTTGAAGACCGGGACTTCCTGAACACTGAAGCTTTCTTT

V gene: TRBV29-1
J gene: TRBJ2-7
D gene: TRBD1
clone size: .
CDR3 protein: CSASGTGGSYEQYF
CDR3 DNA: TGCAGCGCTTCCGGGACAGGGGGTTCCTACGAGCAGTACTTC

V gene: TRBV12-3/TRBV12-4
J gene: TRBJ1-5
D gene: TRBD1
clone size: many
CDR3 protein: CASRSQQGASNQPQHF
CDR3 DNA: TGTGCCAGCAGATCACAGCAGGGGGCGAGCAATCAGCCCCAGCATTTT

V gene: TRBV6-6
J gene: TRBJ1-5
D gene: .
clone size: many
CDR3 protein: CASSSGNQPQHF
CDR3 DNA: TGTGCCAGCAGTTCAGGGAATCAGCCCCAGCATTTT

V gene: TRBV6-2/TRBV6-3
J gene: TRBJ2-3
D gene: .
clone size: .
CDR3 protein: CASGPGFYTDTQYF
CDR3 DNA: TGTGCCAGTGGGCCAGGCTTTTACACAGATACGCAGTATTTT

V gene: TRBV4-3
J gene: TRBJ1-1
D gene: .
clone size: many
CDR3 protein: CASSQELHNEAFF
CDR3 DNA: TGCGCCAGCAGCCAAGAGTTACATAATGAAGCTTTCTTT

V gene: TRBV24-1
J gene: TRBJ2-7
D gene: TRBD1
clone size: .
CDR3 protein: CATRGTVSYEQYF
CDR3 DNA: TGTGCCACCAGAGGGACAGTCTCCTACGAGCAGTACTTC

V gene: TRBV7-2
J gene: TRBJ2-3
D gene: .
clone size: .
CDR3 protein: CASSFGGSSSTDTQYF
CDR3 DNA: TGTGCCAGCAGCTTTGGGGGTTCTTCTAGCACAGATACGCAGTATTTT

V gene: TRBV6-2/TRBV6-3
J gene: TRBJ2-1
D gene: TRBD2
clone size: few
CDR3 protein: CASTVQRLAPHNEQFF
CDR3 DNA: TGTGCCAGCACCGTACAGAGACTAGCTCCCCACAATGAGCAGTTCTTC

V gene: TRBV29-1
J gene: TRBJ1-6
D gene: TRBD1
clone size: .
CDR3 protein: CSVLTGPNSPLHF
CDR3 DNA: TGCAGCGTTTTGACAGGGCCTAATTCACCCCTCCACTTT

V gene: TRBV6-2/TRBV6-3
J gene: TRBJ2-7
D gene: .
clone size: .
CDR3 protein: CASSYGDGSEQYF
CDR3 DNA: TGTGCCAGCAGTTATGGAGACGGTAGCGAGCAGTACTTC

V gene: TRBV6-6
J gene: TRBJ1-1
D gene: .
clone size: few
CDR3 protein: CASSYPGQIEAFF
CDR3 DNA: TGTGCCAGCAGTTACCCCGGACAGATCGAAGCTTTCTTT

V gene: TRBV6-5
J gene: TRBJ2-5
D gene: .
clone size: few
CDR3 protein: CASSSPTSVRVRETQYF
CDR3 DNA: TGTGCCAGCAGCTCCCCAACCTCAGTCAGGGTGAGGGAGACCCAGTACTTC

V gene: TRBV29-1
J gene: TRBJ2-1
D gene: .
clone size: .
CDR3 protein: CSVGQENEQFF
CDR3 DNA: TGCAGCGTTGGGCAGGAGAATGAGCAGTTCTTC

V gene: TRBV6-6
J gene: TRBJ2-3
D gene: .
clone size: .
CDR3 protein: CASTGGRATQYF
CDR3 DNA: TGTGCCAGCACCGGGGGGCGCGCAACACAGTATTTT

V gene: TRBV12-3/TRBV12-4
J gene: TRBJ1-2
D gene: .
clone size: .
CDR3 protein: CASSPWVAKSYTF
CDR3 DNA: TGTGCCAGCAGCCCCTGGGTAGCGAAGAGCTACACCTTC

V gene: TRBV9
J gene: TRBJ2-2
D gene: .
clone size: .
CDR3 protein: CASSEKGAGELFF
CDR3 DNA: TGTGCCAGCAGCGAGAAGGGAGCCGGGGAGCTGTTTTTT

V gene: TRBV28
J gene: TRBJ2-5
D gene: TRBD2
clone size: few
CDR3 protein: CASSDPAGNAQETQYF
CDR3 DNA: TGTGCCAGCAGTGACCCAGCGGGGAATGCCCAAGAGACCCAGTACTTC

V gene: TRBV25-1
J gene: TRBJ2-5
D gene: .
clone size: .
CDR3 protein: CASSDIGAEETQYF
CDR3 DNA: TGTGCCAGCAGTGACATAGGGGCTGAGGAGACCCAGTACTTC

V gene: TRBV20-1
J gene: TRBJ2-3
D gene: .
clone size: many
CDR3 protein: CSARLGTSTDTQYF
CDR3 DNA: TGCAGTGCTAGATTGGGGACCAGCACAGATACGCAGTATTTT

V gene: TRBV12-3/TRBV12-4
J gene: TRBJ1-1
D gene: .
clone size: many
CDR3 protein: CASSLTGSMNTEAFF
CDR3 DNA: TGTGCCAGCAGTTTAACGGGGTCTATGAACACTGAAGCTTTCTTT

V gene: TRBV9
J gene: TRBJ2-3
D gene: .
clone size: few
CDR3 protein: CASSVGRVFTDTQYF
CDR3 DNA: TGTGCCAGCAGCGTAGGTCGGGTCTTCACAGATACGCAGTATTTT

V gene: TRBV11-1
J gene: TRBJ2-3
D gene: TRBD2
clone size: many
CDR3 protein: CASSFRSGTSGNYTDTQYF
CDR3 DNA: TGTGCCAGCAGCTTTAGATCCGGGACTAGCGGGAACTACACAGATACGCAGTATTTT

V gene: TRBV20-1
J gene: TRBJ2-2
D gene: .
clone size: few
CDR3 protein: CSAPPRGGPGELFF
CDR3 DNA: TGCAGTGCCCCACCCAGGGGGGGACCCGGGGAGCTGTTTTTT

V gene: TRBV20-1
J gene: TRBJ2-7
D gene: TRBD2
clone size: many
CDR3 protein: CSGGGQRGGLYEQYF
CDR3 DNA: TGCAGTGGAGGGGGTCAGCGGGGGGGCCTTTACGAGCAGTACTTC

V gene: TRBV6-5
J gene: TRBJ1-5
D gene: .
clone size: many
CDR3 protein: CASSLRQGSNQPQHF
CDR3 DNA: TGTGCCAGCAGTTTGCGTCAGGGTAGCAATCAGCCCCAGCATTTT

V gene: TRBV20-1
J gene: TRBJ2-3
D gene: TRBD1
clone size: .
CDR3 protein: CSARVPGQGYSSTDTQYF
CDR3 DNA: TGCAGTGCTAGAGTACCGGGACAGGGGTATTCTAGCACAGATACGCAGTATTTT

V gene: TRBV2
J gene: TRBJ2-2
D gene: .
clone size: .
CDR3 protein: CASSSAGHGELFF
CDR3 DNA: TGTGCCAGCAGTTCGGCTGGTCACGGGGAGCTGTTTTTT

V gene: TRBV29-1
J gene: TRBJ2-1
D gene: TRBD1
clone size: many
CDR3 protein: CSVNPPGQSSYNEQFF
CDR3 DNA: TGCAGCGTTAATCCTCCGGGACAGAGTTCCTACAATGAGCAGTTCTTC

V gene: TRBV5-1
J gene: TRBJ1-4
D gene: .
clone size: few
CDR3 protein: CASSLETYEKLFF
CDR3 DNA: TGCGCCAGCAGCTTGGAGACCTATGAAAAACTGTTTTTT

V gene: TRBV7-8
J gene: TRBJ1-4
D gene: .
clone size: .
CDR3 protein: CASRQEGNGKLFF
CDR3 DNA: TGTGCCAGCAGACAAGAGGGAAACGGGAAACTGTTTTTT